Detailed here is one TCR beta chain. Its target is not known. It was patients with CD8+CD57+ cell expansion by flow cytometry who were chosen for sequencing. The sample belongs to a study of CD8+CD57+ T cells in acquired aplastic anemia. About the research overall: Isolated CD4+ and CD8+ cells, once sorted, yielded DNA averaging about 3.2 ug. Study-level results: For CD8+ Simpson's diversity, patients and controls showed no significant difference.

Trimming removed 1 base from V and 4 bases from J, with 11 bases in between. The CDR3 runs 14 residues. The germline V gene has CDR1 SGHRS and CDR2 YFSETQ. The template used for profiling TCR beta VDJ and CDR3 was genomic DNA. In TCRdb, the reads were re-called with MiXCR into one record per CDR3 protein. The table has 400,000 to 600,000 distinct CDR3 sequences, approximately 32% seen once; the top ten hold 0.75% to 0.95%. The rearrangement joins TRBV5-1 to TRBJ1-1, with D possibly matching TRBD1 (5 bases). Sequencing input: sorted CD4+, CD8+, or CD8+CD57+ T cells (not recorded which) from PBMCs. The sequence derives from a human donor with aplastic anemia. CDR3 in amino acids: CASSLTKGLTEAFF. For the CDR3, the DNA is TGCGCCAGCAGCTTGACTAAGGGGCTCACTGAAGCTTTCTTT.